A single sample is the source of the 22 T cell receptor beta chains below, sequenced in a study of OX40 agonist ivuxolimab in advanced cancers. Generated by immunoSEQ multiplex PCR, the TCRdb table keeps only in-frame clones and is missing some. Here the sample spans around 62,000 clones, around 80% being singletons. The input for sequencing was CD4+ or CD8+ T cells sorted from blood, taken in a trial of the OX40 agonist ivuxolimab. These receptors were obtained from an adult with an advanced solid tumor such as melanoma, head and neck, liver or kidney cancer.

This clone was picked up a small number of times. V usage is TRBV7-2 and J usage is TRBJ2-1; D gene ambiguous. The CDR3 loop spans 16 amino acids. CDR1 SGHTA and CDR2 FQGNSA come from the germline V gene. Trimming stripped 3 bases from V and 0 bases from J, with 12 bases between. The CDR3 region is CASSFLGLSSYNEQFF. CDR3 DNA sequence: TGTGCCAGCAGCTTCCTGGGCTTGAGCTCCTACAATGAGCAGTTCTTC.

J is TRBJ2-7 and V is TRBV28; weak D call: TRBD1 (6 bases). The CDR3 length is 16 residues. V lost 6 bases and J 2 bases, leaving 20 bases between the germline ends. Per the germline V gene, CDR1 is MDHEN and CDR2 is SYDVKM. Written as DNA, the CDR3 is TGTGCCAGCAGGTCCACCTTACTGACAGGTACCTACGAGCAGTACTTC. This translates into CASRSTLLTGTYEQYF.

The gene calls are TRBV11-2 and TRBJ1-5; the D is unclear. Trimming removed 0 bases from V and 4 bases from J, with 10 bases in between. The CDR3 is made up of 15 amino acids. Per the germline V gene, CDR1 is SGHAT and CDR2 is FQNNGV. The DNA of the CDR3 is TGTGCCAGCAGCTTAGAAGGGATAGGGAATCAGCCCCAGCATTTT. Translated, it gives CASSLEGIGNQPQHF.

V gene TRBV7-2 combines with J gene TRBJ1-5, with 7 nucleotides matching TRBD1. Germline CDR1 is SGHTA and CDR2 is FQGNSA. V lost 3 bases and J lost 2; bases outside the gene matches: 7. The CDR3 length is 16 residues. DNA for the CDR3: TGTGCCAGCAGCTTTACAGGGGCGACGGGCAATCAGCCCCAGCATTTT. It codes for CASSFTGATGNQPQHF. Full variable domain (remainder filled in from reference TRBV7-2 and TRBJ1-5): GAGVSQSPSNKVTEKGKDVELRCDPISGHTALYWYRQSLGQGLEFLIYFQGNSAPDKSGLPSDRFSAERTGGSVSTLTIQRTQQEDSAVYLCASSFTGATGNQPQHFGDGTRLSIL.

This chain uses TRBV5-1 with TRBJ2-3; possible D gene TRBD2, 6 bases. V lost 1 base and J lost 4, with 13 bases in between. The CDR3 extends over 15 amino acids. Germline V CDR1 and CDR2: SGHRS, YFSETQ. The CDR3 nucleotides read TGCGCCAGCAGCTTGCAGGTGGGAGGTGCAGATACGCAGTATTTT. It specifies CASSLQVGGADTQYF.

The DNA for the CDR3 is TGTGCCAGCAGTTATTATAGGGAGGGTGAAGCTTTCTTT. Protein product: CASSYYREGEAFF. This chain links TRBV6-5 with TRBJ1-1; D is unclear. Trimming removed 3 bases at V and 7 bases at J, with 12 bases between. This CDR3 spans 13 amino acids. CDR1 MNHEY and CDR2 SVGAGI come from the germline V gene.

The chain carries TRBV7-2 and TRBJ2-3; possibly TRBD1 for D (6 bases). The V end lost 6 bases, the J end lost 0 bases, and 10 bases lay between the germline ends. The CDR3 length is 14 residues. Per the germline V gene, CDR1 is SGHTA and CDR2 is FQGNSA. The CDR3 nucleotides are TGTGCCAGCAGAGACAGGTCTAGCACAGATACGCAGTATTTT. This gives the protein CASRDRSSTDTQYF.

The chain is built from TRBV5-1 and TRBJ2-5, with a tentative D call TRBD2 (6 bases). The V gene lost 2 bases and the J gene lost 2 bases, with 10 bases spanning the gap. This CDR3 has 14 amino acids. Germline V gene sequence: CDR1 SGHRS, CDR2 YFSETQ. CDR3 sequence reads: CASSFGRGQETQYF. As DNA, the CDR3 is TGCGCCAGCAGCTTCGGGAGAGGGCAAGAGACCCAGTACTTC. The complete variable domain, with remaining parts taken from reference TRBV5-1 and TRBJ2-5, reads KAGVTQTPRYLIKTRGQQVTLSCSPISGHRSVSWYQQTPGQGLQFLFEYFSETQRNKGNFPGRFSGRQFSNSRSEMNVSTLELGDSALYLCASSFGRGQETQYFGPGTRLLVL.

This clone was found once. This chain connects TRBV9 to TRBJ1-1, with D perhaps matching TRBD1 (5 bases). There are 14 residues in the CDR3. Germline V gene sequence: CDR1 SGDLS, CDR2 YYNGEE. Trimming took 7 bases from V and 0 from J, leaving 13 bases between them. The CDR3, as DNA: TGTGCCAGCGCGAAGGGGCGGGTGAACACTGAAGCTTTCTTT. Its translation is CASAKGRVNTEAFF.

This clone appeared once. The rearrangement joins TRBV5-1 to TRBJ1-1; tentatively, D is TRBD1 (5 bases). V lost 1 base and J lost 1, with 14 bases in between. From germline, CDR1 is SGHRS and CDR2 YFSETQ. The CDR3 is made up of 16 amino acids. CDR3 loop: CASSLQGSGRNTEAFF. CDR3 in DNA: TGCGCCAGCAGCTTGCAGGGATCGGGTCGGAACACTGAAGCTTTCTTT.

The rearrangement links TRBV19 to TRBJ2-2; the D is unclear. The CDR3 runs 11 residues. The germline V gene has CDR1 LNHDA and CDR2 SQIVND (reference sequence). V lost 3 bases, J lost 8 bases, and 4 bases lay in between. In nucleotides, the CDR3 is TGTGCCAGTAGTATTAAGGGGGAGCTGTTTTTT. Residues: CASSIKGELFF.

CDR3 region: CASSPSQNLGNTIYF. In nucleotides, the CDR3 is TGTGCCAGCTCACCATCACAGAACCTTGGAAACACCATATATTTT. This rearrangement joins TRBV18 to TRBJ1-3; D is ambiguous. The V end was cut by 2 bases, the J end by 3 bases, with 11 bases between. CDR1 is KGHSH and CDR2 is LQKENI in the germline V gene. The CDR3 runs 15 residues.

The chain recombines TRBV5-8 with TRBJ2-5; D unresolved. This CDR3 has 13 residues. Looked up from germline, CDR1 is SGHTS and CDR2 is YDEGEE. Trimming removed 0 bases at V and 8 bases at J, with 11 bases between. The DNA for the CDR3 is TGTGCCAGCAGCTTGGTTCTTCTACAAACCCAGTACTTC. Its translation is CASSLVLLQTQYF. The full variable domain, completed using reference TRBV5-8 and TRBJ2-5, is EAGVTQSPTHLIKTRGQQATLRCSPISGHTSVYWYQQALGLGLQFLLWYDEGEERNRGNFPPRFSGRQFPNYSSELNVNALELEDSALYLCASSLVLLQTQYFGPGTRLLVL.

This chain connects TRBV2 to TRBJ2-3; 15 bases agree with TRBD2. V was pared by 4 bases and J by 4 bases, with 3 bases of the junction left unmatched. CDR1 and CDR2 from the germline V gene are SNHLY and FYNNEI. The CDR3 consists of 16 residues. The CDR3 is CASSGGLAGGADTQYF. DNA of the CDR3: TGTGCCAGCAGTGGTGGACTAGCGGGGGGGGCAGATACGCAGTATTTT.

The V and J genes are TRBV7-2 and TRBJ2-2; 9 positions agree with TRBD1. V was pared by 2 bases and J by 1 base, with 2 bases of the junction left unmatched. From germline, CDR1 is SGHTA and CDR2 FQGNSA. This CDR3 spans 16 amino acids. The CDR3 sequence is CASSLWGQGNTGELFF. CDR3 in DNA: TGTGCCAGCAGCTTATGGGGACAGGGGAACACCGGGGAGCTGTTTTTT.

The chain joins TRBV12-1 to TRBJ2-1; TRBD2, the D gene given by the table, was not confirmed from the DNA. TRBV12-1 corresponds to a pseudogene. The CDR3 consists of 11 residues. The CDR3 reads CATGSYNEQFF. The CDR3 coding sequence is TGTGCCACGGGTTCCTACAATGAGCAGTTCTTC.

This clone appeared a single time. CDR3 sequence reads: CASSQSRVGAGELFF. The CDR3 region has the DNA TGTGCCAGCAGCCAATCGAGGGTCGGAGCCGGGGAGCTGTTTTTT. The chain recombines TRBV16 with TRBJ2-2, with D perhaps matching TRBD2 (5 bases). V gave up 0 bases and J gave up 6 bases, with 11 bases separating them. Germline V gene sequence: CDR1 KGHSY, CDR2 FQNENV. The CDR3 totals 15 residues.

CDR3 region: CASSQMRTGVLYTF. The CDR3 DNA sequence: TGTGCCAGCAGCCAGATGAGGACAGGGGTTCTCTACACCTTC. The rearrangement uses TRBV14 and TRBJ1-2, with 9 bases fitting TRBD1. Germline CDR1 reads SGHDN; CDR2 reads FVKESK. This CDR3 spans 14 amino acids. Germline trimming cut 3 bases from V and 10 bases from J; bases unmatched to any gene: 9.

The CDR3, as DNA: TGTGCCAGCAGCCAACATCTGGGAGGGGCAGGAACTGAAGCTTTCTTT. Translation gives CASSQHLGGAGTEAFF. V usage is TRBV7-6 and J usage is TRBJ1-1; perhaps TRBD1 as D (5 bases). V shed 5 bases and J shed 5 bases, with 21 bases lying between them. Germline V lookup: CDR1 SGHVS, CDR2 FNYEAQ. The CDR3 has 16 residues.

The J gene is TRBJ1-1, the V gene TRBV4-1; 7 positions match TRBD1. The CDR3 has 17 residues. V dropped 3 bases and J dropped 1; count of bases not matched to a gene: 11. Germline CDR1 is MGHRA and CDR2 is YSYEKL. CDR3 sequence (DNA): TGCGCCAGCAGCCATCGGACAGGCCCCTCTACGAACACTGAAGCTTTCTTT. Its translation: CASSHRTGPSTNTEAFF.

This clone was counted a few times. The V call is TRBV2, the J call TRBJ2-5, with 13 bases matching TRBD2. CDR3 length: 15 residues. Trimming cost V 4 bases and J 5 bases; bases outside gene matches: 4. CDR1 SNHLY and CDR2 FYNNEI come from the germline V gene. The CDR3 here is CASSGLAGGMETQYF. Written as DNA, the CDR3 is TGTGCCAGCAGTGGACTAGCGGGGGGTATGGAGACCCAGTACTTC.

The J gene is TRBJ1-1, the V gene TRBV6-1, with 7 bases matching TRBD1. The CDR3 runs to 14 residues. V was pared by 6 bases and J by 8 bases, with 12 bases of the junction left unmatched. Germline-derived CDR1 and CDR2 are MNHNS and SASEGT. The CDR3 loop is CASRRFGEQGEAFF. CDR3 nucleotide sequence: TGTGCCAGCAGGCGGTTTGGCGAACAGGGGGAAGCTTTCTTT.